These 8 T cell receptor beta chains originate from one sample sequenced in a study of beta chain features in type 1 diabetes. Findings and limits, study-wide: The study found moderately but significantly shorter TCRB CDR3s in all four CD4+ subsets of Type 1 diabetes patients.

Expressed TCRB transcripts got sequenced, as all isolated RNA was reverse transcribed. Clones were read by immunoSEQ multiplex PCR, and TCRdb kept only the in-frame ones, dropping some. This repertoire shows 130,000 to 150,000 clones, 10% to 15% found once; its top ten account for 1.3%. These receptors' antigens are unknown. Sequencing was performed on central memory CD4+ T cells from blood. The receptors come from a man aged 18 to 35 with type 1 diabetes.

This clone was observed a few times. CDR3 residues: CASSLQTGGIFTSYEQYF. In DNA, the CDR3 is TGTGCCAGCTCACTTCAGACAGGGGGCATCTTTACGTCCTACGAGCAGTACTTC. The chain combines TRBV18 with TRBJ2-7; 10 positions agree with TRBD1. V lost 4 bases to trimming and J lost 1 base; unmatched junction nucleotides: 13. Germline loops: CDR1 KGHSH, CDR2 LQKENI. The CDR3 covers 18 residues.

This chain uses TRBV7-6 with TRBJ2-3; perhaps TRBD2 as D (5 bases). V lost 5 bases to trimming and J lost 0 bases, with 24 bases between them. The CDR3 runs to 19 residues. The V gene's germline CDR1 is SGHVS and CDR2 FNYEAQ. The CDR3 nucleotides read TGTGCCAGCAGCCCCCATTGGAAGCGGAAAAATCTTAGCACAGATACGCAGTATTTT. Translated: CASSPHWKRKNLSTDTQYF.

Comments on this clone: Without the conserved terminal phenylalanine or tryptophan, this CDR3 likely stems from a read error. The DNA is left out, because the CDR3 cannot be placed on it with certainty; the CDR3 is given as TCRdb lists it. V is TRBV5-1 and J is TRBJ1-1; TRBD1, the D gene given by the table, was not confirmed from the DNA. The CDR3 comprises 12 residues, both ends counted. The V gene's germline CDR1 is SGHRS and CDR2 YFSETQ. The CDR3 here is CASSFDRGEPAI.

This chain links TRBV30 with TRBJ1-1; D gene ambiguous. The V gene's germline CDR1 is GTSNPN and CDR2 SVGIG (reference sequence). The ends were cut back, 3 bases at V and 1 base at J, with 9 bases in the middle. This CDR3 comprises 13 residues. CDR3 bases: TGTGCCTGGAGCCATGACGCGAACACTGAAGCTTTCTTT. Protein sequence: CAWSHDANTEAFF. Looking up the rest from reference TRBV30 and TRBJ1-1 gives the full variable domain: SQTIHQWPATLVQPVGSPLSLECTVEGTSNPNLYWYRQAAGRGLQLLFYSVGIGQISSEVPQNLSASRPQDRQFILSSKKLLLSDSGFYLCAWSHDANTEAFFGQGTRLTVV.

This chain connects TRBV5-8 to TRBJ2-7; 7 positions match TRBD1. CDR1 is SGHTS, CDR2 YDEGEE, per germline. The CDR3 contains 13 residues. The trim removed 5 bases at V and 6 bases at J, leaving 8 bases unmatched. CDR3 amino acids: CASRATGVGEQYF. The DNA of the CDR3 is TGTGCCAGCAGGGCCACAGGGGTTGGCGAGCAGTACTTC. Drawing the rest from reference TRBV5-8 and TRBJ2-7, the complete variable domain is EAGVTQSPTHLIKTRGQQATLRCSPISGHTSVYWYQQALGLGLQFLLWYDEGEERNRGNFPPRFSGRQFPNYSSELNVNALELEDSALYLCASRATGVGEQYFGPGTRLTVT.

This clone was counted a few times. This chain uses TRBV10-3 with TRBJ2-1; D is tentatively TRBD1 or TRBD2 (5 bases each). Germline-derived CDR1 and CDR2 are ENHRY and SYGVKD. The V end lost 6 bases, the J end lost 5 bases, and 17 bases lay between the germline ends. The CDR3 covers 15 residues. For the CDR3, the DNA is TGTGCCATCAGGGGGGAAAGGACATACGACAATGAGCAGTTCTTC. Amino acid sequence: CAIRGERTYDNEQFF.

The table lists this clone with a few counts. The CDR3 nucleotides read TGTGCCAGCAGTCCACAGGGTTTTCTAGTCGATGGCTACACCTTC. Translating it yields CASSPQGFLVDGYTF. The genes are TRBV27 and TRBJ1-2, with D possibly being TRBD1 (6 bases). CDR3 length: 15 residues. V lost 5 bases, J lost 6 bases, and 19 bases lay in between. Germline CDR1 and CDR2: MNHEY and SMNVEV (reference sequence).

This clone was seen more than once but under ten times. This rearrangement joins TRBV27 to TRBJ1-2; D uncertain. V dropped 5 bases and J dropped 0 bases, with 10 bases sitting between them. Germline V lookup: CDR1 MNHEY, CDR2 SMNVEV (reference sequence). This CDR3 contains 14 residues. The CDR3 sequence is CASSPAGTNYGYTF. Written as DNA, the CDR3 is TGTGCCAGCAGTCCTGCCGGGACTAACTATGGCTACACCTTC.